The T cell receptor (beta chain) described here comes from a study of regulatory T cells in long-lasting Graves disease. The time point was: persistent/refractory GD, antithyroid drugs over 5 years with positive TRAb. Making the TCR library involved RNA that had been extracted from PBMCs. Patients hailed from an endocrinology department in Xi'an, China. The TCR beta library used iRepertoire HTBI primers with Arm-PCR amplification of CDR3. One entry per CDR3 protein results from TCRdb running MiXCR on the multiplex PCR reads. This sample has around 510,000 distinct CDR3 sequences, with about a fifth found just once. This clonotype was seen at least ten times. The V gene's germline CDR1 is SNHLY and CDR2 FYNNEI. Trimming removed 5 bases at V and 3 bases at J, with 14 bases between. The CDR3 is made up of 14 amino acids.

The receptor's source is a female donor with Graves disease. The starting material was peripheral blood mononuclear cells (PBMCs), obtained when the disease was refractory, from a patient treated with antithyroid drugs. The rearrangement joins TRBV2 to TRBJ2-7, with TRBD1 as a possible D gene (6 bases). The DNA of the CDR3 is TGTGCCAGCAGTCCCAGATCAGGGGTCTACGAGCAGTACTTC. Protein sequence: CASSPRSGVYEQYF.